Listed below are T cell receptor beta chains from one sample, sequenced in a study of lymphopenia after photon versus proton radiotherapy. Some clones are missing from TCRdb's copy, which holds only in-frame ones; the method was immunoSEQ multiplex PCR. This table has about 26,000 clones, roughly 85% appearing once. The sequenced sample was peripheral blood, obtained from a patient treated with photon-based radiotherapy. Source of these receptors: a man aged 25-40 years with gastric cancer. Both conserved end residues are part of each CDR3. D genes are given only for firm matches. Clone size appears in some rows only: once, few, many, or a class for an expanded clone.

NA	TRBJ2-1	TRBV10-3	TRBD2	18	CAISGLAGGPPSYNEQFF	TGTGCCATCAGTGGACTAGCGGGAGGTCCGCCCTCCTACAATGAGCAGTTCTTC
NA	TRBJ2-7	TRBV20-1	NA	10	CSAKMYEQYF	TGCAGTGCTAAAATGTACGAGCAGTACTTC
NA	TRBJ1-1	TRBV6-6	NA	13	CASRREGYTEAFF	TGTGCATCCCGCCGGGAGGGCTACACTGAAGCTTTCTTT
NA	TRBJ1-1	TRBV6-6	NA	11	CASRTPGEAFF	TGTGCCAGCAGGACACCGGGGGAAGCTTTCTTT
NA	TRBJ1-2	TRBV19	TRBD1	13	CASRFGTVGGYTF	TGTGCCAGTAGATTCGGGACAGTCGGCGGCTACACCTTC
NA	TRBJ2-7	TRBV6-1	TRBD1	14	CASNKDRGRYEQYF	TGTGCCAGCAACAAGGACAGGGGTCGGTACGAGCAGTACTTC
NA	TRBJ2-6	TRBV11-3	TRBD1	18	CASSLGQGAYSGANVLTF	TGTGCCAGCAGCTTAGGACAGGGGGCCTACTCTGGGGCCAACGTCCTGACTTTC
NA	TRBJ2-7	TRBV2	NA	13	CASMGEEAYEQYF	TGTGCCAGCATGGGGGAGGAAGCCTACGAGCAGTACTTC
NA	TRBJ1-1	TRBV6-1	NA	14	CASSDQPQNTEAFF	TGTGCCAGCAGTGATCAGCCCCAGAACACTGAAGCTTTCTTT
NA	TRBJ2-5	TRBV11-2	NA	13	CASSLPTKETQYF	TGTGCCAGCAGCTTACCAACGAAGGAGACCCAGTACTTC
NA	TRBJ2-7	TRBV5-4	NA	14	CASSHDSRTYEQYF	TGTGCCAGCAGCCATGACAGCAGAACCTACGAGCAGTACTTC
NA	TRBJ1-5	TRBV6-1	NA	16	CASSEFGPDSNQPQHF	TGTGCCAGCAGTGAATTTGGGCCAGATAGCAATCAGCCCCAGCATTTT
NA	TRBJ2-2	TRBV9	TRBD2	15	CASSPGLARTGELFF	TGTGCCAGCAGCCCGGGACTAGCGAGGACCGGGGAGCTGTTTTTT
NA	TRBJ2-2	TRBV19	TRBD1	13	CASSTISGGELFF	TGTGCCAGTAGTACAATTTCAGGGGGAGAGCTGTTTTTT
NA	TRBJ1-2	TRBV18	NA	13	CASSPPTRYGYTF	TGTGCCAGCTCACCACCGACCCGGTATGGCTACACCTTC
NA	TRBJ1-4	TRBV2	NA	14	CASGRGTTNEKLFF	TGTGCCAGCGGGAGGGGGACAACTAATGAAAAACTGTTTTTT
once	TRBJ2-2	TRBV6-6	TRBD1	16	CASSYAGTGIGGELFF	TGTGCCAGCAGTTATGCCGGGACAGGGATTGGCGGGGAGCTGTTTTTT